One sample yielded the 29 T cell receptor beta chains listed below, sequenced in a study of cytomegalovirus exposure and HLA in healthy donors. PCR primers comprised 60 Vbeta and 13 Jbeta primers. Some clones are missing from TCRdb's copy, which holds only in-frame ones; the method was immunoSEQ multiplex PCR. In the table there are some 100,000 clones, 75% of which are singletons. Sequencing was performed on PBMCs. The receptor source for this set is a man aged 45-60 years in good health and CMV-seronegative.

The genes are TRBV14 and TRBJ1-1; D is uncertain. The V end lost 1 base, the J end lost 0 bases, and 6 bases lay between the germline ends. CDR1 and CDR2 from the germline V gene are SGHDN and FVKESK. CDR3 size: 14 residues. The chain's CDR3 is CASSQADMNTEAFF. DNA of the CDR3: TGTGCCAGCAGCCAAGCAGATATGAACACTGAAGCTTTCTTT.

The chain links TRBV6-5 to TRBJ2-6; possible D gene TRBD1, 6 bases. Trimming cost V 2 bases and J 0 bases, with 8 bases left between them. The CDR3 extends over 16 amino acids. Germline V lookup: CDR1 MNHEY, CDR2 SVGAGI. CDR3 sequence: CASSYGGSSGANVLTF. As DNA, the CDR3 is TGTGCCAGCAGTTACGGGGGCTCCTCTGGGGCCAACGTCCTGACTTTC.

The chain carries TRBV4-2 and TRBJ1-2; D is unclear. Germline V gene lookup returns CDR1 LGHNA and CDR2 YNFKEQ. V lost 0 bases to trimming and J lost 0 bases, with 8 bases between them. The CDR3 consists of 15 residues. CDR3 protein: CASSQERDTNYGYTF. CDR3 nucleotide sequence: TGTGCCAGCAGCCAAGAACGGGATACTAACTATGGCTACACCTTC.

The rearrangement uses TRBV30 and TRBJ1-5; 7 bases are a match to TRBD1. V was clipped by 2 bases and J by 3 bases; unmatched bases: 4. Germline-derived CDR1 and CDR2 are GTSNPN and SVGIG (reference sequence). The CDR3 totals 14 residues. The CDR3 sequence: CAWSQGTVNQPQHF. The CDR3 DNA reads as TGTGCCTGGAGTCAGGGGACAGTCAATCAGCCCCAGCATTTT.

The rearrangement links TRBV30 to TRBJ1-5, with 7 bases matching TRBD1. Germline CDR1 and CDR2: GTSNPN and SVGIG (reference sequence). V trimming: 2 bases; J trimming: 4 bases; junction bases outside the gene matches: 5. This CDR3 is 14 amino acids long. The CDR3 protein is CAWSIMTGNQPQHF. The CDR3 bases are TGTGCCTGGAGTATCATGACAGGGAATCAGCCCCAGCATTTT.

The V call is TRBV4-1, the J call TRBJ2-5, with 8 bases matching TRBD2. J lost 5 bases, V lost 0 bases, and 5 bases had no gene match. The CDR3 runs 15 residues. Germline V gene sequence: CDR1 MGHRA, CDR2 YSYEKL. DNA for the CDR3: TGCGCCAGCAGCCAAGAAGGGACTAGTGACGAGACCCAGTACTTC. It translates to CASSQEGTSDETQYF.

The chain links TRBV7-9 to TRBJ2-7, with TRBD2 as a possible D gene (5 bases). CDR3 length equals 15 residues. Per the germline V gene, CDR1 is SEHNR and CDR2 is FQNEAQ (reference sequence). Trimming stripped 0 bases from V and 3 bases from J, with 12 bases between. The CDR3: CASSLAKDWDYEQYF. In DNA form, the CDR3 reads TGTGCCAGCAGCTTAGCGAAGGACTGGGACTACGAGCAGTACTTC.

CDR3: CASSVAPRAGLDGYTF. The DNA of the CDR3 is TGTGCCAGCAGCGTAGCTCCACGTGCAGGGTTGGATGGCTACACCTTC. The chain recombines TRBV9 with TRBJ1-2, with D maybe TRBD1 (5 bases). V shed 0 bases and J shed 6 bases, with 18 bases lying between them. Germline loops: CDR1 SGDLS, CDR2 YYNGEE. This CDR3 is built from 16 residues.

This clone turned up a few times. The chain recombines TRBV10-3 with TRBJ2-1, with TRBD1 matching over 8 bases. This CDR3 spans 14 amino acids. Germline V gene data show CDR1 as ENHRY and CDR2 as SYGVKD. V was clipped by 4 bases and J by 5 bases; unmatched bases: 4. CDR3 nucleotides: TGTGCCATCAGTGTTTCGACAGGGGACAATGAGCAGTTCTTC. Its protein is CAISVSTGDNEQFF.

This rearrangement joins TRBV11-2 to TRBJ1-3; D is unclear. CDR3 size: 16 residues. The V end was cut by 5 bases, the J end by 0 bases, with 14 bases between. Germline-derived CDR1 and CDR2 are SGHAT and FQNNGV. The CDR3 loop is CASSTISHSSGNTIYF. CDR3 DNA: TGTGCCAGCAGCACCATCTCGCACAGCTCTGGAAACACCATATATTTT.

The chain carries TRBV30 and TRBJ1-1; maybe TRBD1 (6 bases). The CDR3 spans 18 residues. The germline gives CDR1 GTSNPN, CDR2 SVGIG (reference sequence). V lost 5 bases to trimming and J lost 1 base, with 26 bases between them. As DNA, the CDR3 is TGTGCCTGGGCCGGATTGGACCGGGAGGGGGGTAGGAACACTGAAGCTTTCTTT. The encoded protein is CAWAGLDREGGRNTEAFF.

This chain uses TRBV27 with TRBJ2-3, with 8 bases aligning to TRBD2. J lost 1 base, V lost 6 bases, and 6 bases had no gene match. CDR1 and CDR2 from the germline V gene are MNHEY and SMNVEV (reference sequence). This CDR3 spans 15 amino acids. The CDR3 DNA follows: TGTGCCAGCAGCACAGCGGGAGAAGGCACAGATACGCAGTATTTT. Translated, it gives CASSTAGEGTDTQYF.

The chain carries TRBV7-9 and TRBJ1-1, with 10 positions matching TRBD1. This CDR3 spans 15 amino acids. V lost 5 bases, J lost 4 bases, and 7 bases stayed unmatched. CDR1 and CDR2 from the germline V gene are SEHNR and FQNEAQ (reference sequence). The CDR3 DNA reads TGTGCCAGCAGCCCGACAGGGGGCTTAGGCACTGAAGCTTTCTTT. Its translation is CASSPTGGLGTEAFF.

This clone was detected a few times. J is TRBJ2-1 and V is TRBV19; tentative D call: TRBD2 (6 bases). The germline gives CDR1 LNHDA, CDR2 SQIVND (reference sequence). This CDR3 is built from 15 residues. V gave up 5 bases and J gave up 8 bases, with 19 bases separating them. CDR3: CASSWDGTGADEQFF. CDR3 nucleotides: TGTGCCAGTAGTTGGGACGGGACTGGCGCCGATGAGCAGTTCTTC.

The rearrangement uses TRBV4-2 and TRBJ1-3; D uncertain. Germline CDR1 reads LGHNA; CDR2 reads YNFKEQ. The CDR3 spans 15 residues. The V gene lost 4 bases and the J gene lost 0 bases, with 10 bases spanning the gap. As DNA, the CDR3 is TGTGCCAGCAGCCCGGAGGGATTCTCTGGAAACACCATATATTTT. As protein: CASSPEGFSGNTIYF.

The chain employs TRBV7-9 and TRBJ2-5; TRBD2 might be the D (5 bases). The assigned J gene may be wrong: the sequence end matches TRBJ2-7 better. The CDR3 spans 13 residues. Germline V gene sequence: CDR1 SEHNR, CDR2 FQNEAQ (reference sequence). The CDR3 region has the DNA TGTGCCAGCAGCTTAAACCGGGGTAACGAGCAGTACTTC. As protein: CASSLNRGNEQYF.

This clone came up once. The CDR3: CASSLARGAYNEQFF. CDR3 DNA: TGTGCCAGCAGCTTAGCGCGCGGAGCCTACAATGAGCAGTTCTTC. This chain joins TRBV7-8 and TRBJ2-1; the D is unclear. The germline gives CDR1 SGHVS, CDR2 FQNEAQ. Trimming shortened V by 0 bases and J by 2 bases, and 8 bases separated the two germline ends. This CDR3 contains 15 residues.

This clone was found a few times. The chain combines TRBV6-5 with TRBJ1-1; 11 bases match TRBD1. Germline values: CDR1 MNHEY, CDR2 SVGAGI. The CDR3 length is 14 residues. V shed 5 bases and J 5 bases; nucleotides not matched to a gene: 4. The DNA for the CDR3 is TGTGCCAGCAGTCTGGACAGGGGGCGAACTGAAGCTTTCTTT. Translated, it gives CASSLDRGRTEAFF.

The V gene is TRBV7-9, the J gene TRBJ2-3, with TRBD2 matching over 9 bases. The CDR3 is made up of 16 amino acids. Germline values: CDR1 SEHNR, CDR2 FQNEAQ (reference sequence). Trimming removed 5 bases from V and 6 bases from J; junction bases left unmatched: 12. The CDR3 coding sequence is TGTGCCAGCAGCGTTGGACTAGCGTCGGTATGGGATACGCAGTATTTT. This encodes CASSVGLASVWDTQYF. The full variable domain, rest sourced from reference TRBV7-9 and TRBJ2-3, is DTGVSQNPRHKITKRGQNVTFRCDPISEHNRLYWYRQTLGQGPEFLTYFQNEAQLEKSRLLSDRFSAERPKGSFSTLEIQRTEQGDSAMYLCASSVGLASVWDTQYFGPGTRLTVL.

The chain carries TRBV15 and TRBJ2-1; no definite D call. Germline CDR1 reads LNHNV; CDR2 reads YYDKDF (reference sequence). V was cut by 0 bases and J by 2 bases, with 8 bases left in between. This CDR3 is 15 amino acids long. The CDR3 sequence is CATSRDSGAYNEQFF. The CDR3 coding sequence is TGTGCCACCAGCAGAGACAGTGGAGCCTACAATGAGCAGTTCTTC.

This clone has just one count. The chain joins TRBV2 to TRBJ2-7; the D is unclear. Deletions cut 7 bases from V and 0 bases from J, with 7 bases between. The germline gives CDR1 SNHLY, CDR2 FYNNEI. The CDR3 contains 12 residues. The CDR3 is CASKFGSYEQYF. CDR3 nucleotides: TGTGCCAGCAAGTTCGGCTCCTACGAGCAGTACTTC.

This rearrangement joins TRBV9 to TRBJ2-3; tentatively, D is TRBD1 (5 bases). Trimming cost V 0 bases and J 4 bases, with 12 bases left between them. CDR3 length: 15 amino acids. In germline, CDR1 is SGDLS, CDR2 YYNGEE. CDR3 sequence reads: CASSVVSTGPDTQYF. CDR3 DNA: TGTGCCAGCAGCGTAGTTTCAACAGGCCCAGATACGCAGTATTTT.

The V call is TRBV18, the J call TRBJ2-7; a weak D match, TRBD2 (6 bases). Trimming stripped 6 bases from V and 3 bases from J, with 15 bases between. The CDR3 totals 14 residues. Germline lookup yields CDR1 KGHSH and CDR2 LQKENI. The CDR3 region is CASSRRDSGYEQYF. The CDR3 bases are TGTGCCAGCTCCCGCCGGGACTCGGGCTACGAGCAGTACTTC.

The gene calls are TRBV2 and TRBJ1-5, with D possibly being TRBD1 (5 bases). CDR3 length: 15 amino acids. The V gene lost 4 bases and the J gene lost 7 bases, with 17 bases spanning the gap. The germline V gene has CDR1 SNHLY and CDR2 FYNNEI. The CDR3 coding sequence is TGTGCCAGCAGTGGGTGGGGGAGGGAGGGCCAGCCCCAGCATTTT. This codes for CASSGWGREGQPQHF.

This chain joins TRBV29-1 and TRBJ2-1; a possible D gene is TRBD2 (6 bases). CDR3 length: 13 residues. Germline loops: CDR1 SQVTM, CDR2 ANQGSEA. V was cut by 3 bases and J by 9 bases, with 15 bases left in between. In DNA, the CDR3 is TGCAGCGTTGAGGTGGGAGGAGGGAGTGAGCAGTTCTTC. Protein: CSVEVGGGSEQFF.

This rearrangement joins TRBV7-2 to TRBJ2-7; 9 nucleotides agree with TRBD1. Germline-derived CDR1 and CDR2 are SGHTA and FQGNSA. V lost 1 base, J lost 2 bases, and 6 bases stayed unmatched. There are 16 residues in the CDR3. In DNA form, the CDR3 reads TGTGCCAGCAGCTTAGATAGTACAGGGGGCACCTACGAGCAGTACTTC. This encodes CASSLDSTGGTYEQYF.

This rearrangement joins TRBV9 to TRBJ2-3, with TRBD2 as a possible D gene (6 bases). The length of the CDR3 is 14 residues. Trimming shortened V by 7 bases and J by 6 bases, and 18 bases separated the two germline ends. Germline CDR1 is SGDLS and CDR2 is YYNGEE. The CDR3 loop reads CASAGRWGEDTQYF. The CDR3 coding sequence is TGTGCCAGCGCAGGCCGGTGGGGGGAGGATACGCAGTATTTT.

This sequence joins TRBV6-1 and TRBJ1-1; D gene unclear. This CDR3 contains 14 residues. With 5 bases removed from V and 4 bases from J, the gap between germline ends came to 14 bases. Germline CDR1 reads MNHNS; CDR2 reads SASEGT. The CDR3 DNA sequence: TGTGCCAGCAGTTCCAGTGGGAGGTCCACTGAAGCTTTCTTT. This codes for CASSSSGRSTEAFF.

A note on this clone: One junction end does not reproduce the germline sequence, and a read error may be involved. V gene TRBV7-9 combines with J gene TRBJ1-6; 7 positions match TRBD1. CDR3 length: 16 amino acids. CDR1 SEHNR and CDR2 FQNEAQ come from the germline V gene (reference sequence). The CDR3 region has the DNA TGTTCCAGCAGCTTAGGGACAGCGACCTATAATTCACCCCTCCACTTT. Amino acids: CSSSLGTATYNSPLHF.